This entry lists 28 T cell receptor beta chains sequenced from one sample in a study of cytomegalovirus exposure and HLA in healthy donors. With 60 Vbeta and 13 Jbeta primers, the PCR was carried out. Some clones are missing from TCRdb's copy, which holds only in-frame ones; the method was immunoSEQ multiplex PCR. The sample consists of about 180,000 clones, 80% to 90% of them appearing once. The specimen was PBMCs. The receptors shown here come from a girl aged 5-17 years in good health and CMV-seropositive.

A remark on this clone: An end of the junction differs from the germline gene, which may be a read error. V gene TRBV12-5 combines with J gene TRBJ1-5; a possible D gene is TRBD1 (6 bases). This CDR3 is built from 18 residues. Germline-derived CDR1 and CDR2 are LGHNT and FRNRAP. The CDR3 loop is CASGVVPTGGDSNQPQHF. DNA for the CDR3: TGTGCTAGTGGTGTGGTACCGACAGGTGGGGATAGCAATCAGCCCCAGCATTTT.

This clone has a handful of counts. The rearrangement uses TRBV19 and TRBJ2-2; D not resolved. CDR3 length equals 14 residues. The ends were cut back, 3 bases at V and 4 bases at J, with 9 bases in the middle. The germline V gene encodes CDR1 LNHDA and CDR2 SQIVND (reference sequence). This CDR3 reads CASSIESLTGELFF. CDR3 nucleotide sequence: TGTGCCAGTAGTATCGAAAGCCTCACCGGGGAGCTGTTTTTT.

The rearrangement uses TRBV19 and TRBJ1-3; weak D call: TRBD1 (5 bases). The V and J ends lost 2 bases and 2 bases respectively, with 10 bases between them. Germline CDR1 LNHDA, CDR2 SQIVND (reference sequence). This CDR3 is 15 amino acids long. For the CDR3, the DNA is TGTGCCAGTAGTATACAGGGTAGGCCTGGAAACACCATATATTTT. The encoded protein is CASSIQGRPGNTIYF.

CDR3 DNA: TGTGCCAGCTCAGGGCAGAATAGCAATCAGCCCCAGCATTTT. Amino acid sequence: CASSGQNSNQPQHF. The chain carries TRBV18 and TRBJ1-5, with D hard to call. The CDR3 has 14 residues. The germline CDR1 and CDR2 sequences are KGHSH and LQKENI. V lost 5 bases, J lost 0 bases, and 8 bases lay in between.

The chain has TRBV7-9 and TRBJ2-1; 10 bases align to TRBD2. V shed 5 bases and J 5 bases; nucleotides not matched to a gene: 6. The CDR3 has 15 amino acids. CDR1 and CDR2 (germline): SEHNR, FQNEAQ (reference sequence). The CDR3 nucleotides are TGTGCCAGCAGCGTAGGACTAGCGGTTAACAATGAGCAGTTCTTC. Protein product: CASSVGLAVNNEQFF. Looking up the rest from reference TRBV7-9 and TRBJ2-1 gives the full variable domain: DTGVSQNPRHKITKRGQNVTFRCDPISEHNRLYWYRQTLGQGPEFLTYFQNEAQLEKSRLLSDRFSAERPKGSFSTLEIQRTEQGDSAMYLCASSVGLAVNNEQFFGPGTRLTVL.

The chain has TRBV5-1 and TRBJ2-2; TRBD1 is a possible D gene (6 bases). CDR1 and CDR2 (germline): SGHRS, YFSETQ. Trimming left V 0 bases short and J 8 bases short, with 14 bases between. The CDR3 covers 15 residues. The CDR3 loop is CASSLDSAGAGELFF. The CDR3 nucleotides read TGCGCCAGCAGCTTGGATTCCGCAGGGGCGGGGGAGCTGTTTTTT.

The chain combines TRBV11-2 with TRBJ2-7; no clear D. In germline, CDR1 is SGHAT, CDR2 FQNNGV. The V and J ends lost 5 bases and 7 bases respectively, with 15 bases between them. This CDR3 contains 13 residues. The CDR3 sequence: CASSISDSGEQYF. The CDR3 bases are TGTGCCAGCAGCATAAGCGATAGTGGAGAGCAGTACTTC.

CDR3 DNA sequence: TGTGCCAGTAGTTTGGGGACAGGGAGGTACGAGCAGTACTTC. It specifies CASSLGTGRYEQYF. The J gene is TRBJ2-7, the V gene TRBV19, with TRBD1 identical over 9 bases. Germline V gene data show CDR1 as LNHDA and CDR2 as SQIVND (reference sequence). V shed 5 bases and J 4 bases; nucleotides not matched to a gene: 6. The CDR3 is 14 residues long.

The chain carries TRBV25-1 and TRBJ1-2, with a tentative D call TRBD1 (5 bases). The CDR3 has 12 amino acids. V dropped 4 bases and J dropped 7 bases, with 10 bases sitting between them. CDR1 MGHDK and CDR2 SYGVNS come from the germline V gene. CDR3 sequence reads: CASSGGGVGYTF. CDR3 coding DNA: TGTGCCAGCAGTGGGGGGGGTGTTGGCTACACCTTC.

The J gene is TRBJ2-5, the V gene TRBV7-9; D is perhaps TRBD1 (8 bases). CDR1 and CDR2 (germline): SEHNR, FQNEAQ (reference sequence). The CDR3 is made up of 17 amino acids. V was cut by 5 bases and J by 7 bases, with 26 bases left in between. CDR3 residues: CASSPSPRTGGDATQYF. CDR3 in DNA: TGTGCCAGCAGCCCGTCTCCTCGAACAGGGGGGGATGCGACCCAGTACTTC.

The CDR3 spells CASSARDTNFAGNTIYF. The CDR3 DNA reads TGCGCCAGCAGCGCCCGGGACACCAACTTTGCCGGAAACACCATATATTTT. The chain links TRBV5-1 to TRBJ1-3; D is perhaps TRBD1 (6 bases). Trimming cost V 4 bases and J 4 bases, with 21 bases left between them. The CDR3 contains 17 residues. Germline V gene sequence: CDR1 SGHRS, CDR2 YFSETQ.

The genes are TRBV19 and TRBJ1-4, with a possible D match to TRBD1 (5 bases). Trimming removed 1 base from V and 5 bases from J, with 14 bases in between. The CDR3 runs to 16 residues. Per the germline V gene, CDR1 is LNHDA and CDR2 is SQIVND (reference sequence). CDR3 amino acids: CASSIGGRARNEKLFF. The CDR3 coding sequence is TGTGCCAGTAGTATAGGGGGCAGGGCGAGGAATGAAAAACTGTTTTTT. Filled out from reference TRBV19 and TRBJ1-4, the complete variable domain reads DGGITQSPKYLFRKEGQNVTLSCEQNLNHDAMYWYRQDPGQGLRLIYYSQIVNDFQKGDIAEGYSVSREKKESFPLTVTSAQKNPTAFYLCASSIGGRARNEKLFFGSGTQLSVL.

V and J are TRBV7-9 and TRBJ2-5; D remains ambiguous. The J call may be faulty, since TRBJ2-7 better matches the DNA end. This CDR3 spans 11 amino acids. Germline V gene sequence: CDR1 SEHNR, CDR2 FQNEAQ (reference sequence). CDR3 DNA sequence: TGTGCCAGCACCCCCGGGTACGAGCAGTACTTC. Protein: CASTPGYEQYF.

This sequence joins TRBV5-1 and TRBJ1-2; D might be TRBD1 (5 bases). This CDR3 has 15 residues. Germline V gives CDR1 SGHRS, CDR2 YFSETQ. Trimming removed 3 bases from V and 7 bases from J, with 19 bases in between. The CDR3 nucleotides are TGCGCCAGCAGCTCGGGAGAGGCGGGGGGACGTGGCTACACCTTC. It yields the protein CASSSGEAGGRGYTF.

The chain links TRBV12-5 to TRBJ2-1, with 9 bases aligning to TRBD1. The CDR3 consists of 16 residues. J gave up 2 bases and V 1 base, and 3 bases lay outside the gene matches. Germline V lookup: CDR1 LGHNT, CDR2 FRNRAP. The CDR3 DNA reads as TGTGCTAGTGGTTTGGGCCGGGACAGGGCCTACAATGAGCAGTTCTTC. Translating gives CASGLGRDRAYNEQFF.

J is TRBJ1-1 and V is TRBV15; the D gene is possibly TRBD1 (6 bases). The CDR3 has 16 amino acids. V was pared by 0 bases and J by 2 bases, with 13 bases between. Germline CDR1 reads LNHNV; CDR2 reads YYDKDF (reference sequence). The CDR3 spells CATSRDPGQRNTEAFF. CDR3 DNA: TGTGCCACCAGCAGAGATCCGGGACAACGAAACACTGAAGCTTTCTTT.

This chain uses TRBV10-3 with TRBJ1-1; D is uncertain. Per germline, CDR1 ENHRY and CDR2 SYGVKD. The CDR3 has 13 residues. Trimming shortened V by 2 bases and J by 0 bases, and 4 bases separated the two germline ends. CDR3 amino acids: CAISETVNTEAFF. CDR3 DNA sequence: TGTGCCATCAGTGAGACGGTGAACACTGAAGCTTTCTTT.

This rearrangement joins TRBV7-7 to TRBJ1-6; TRBD1 might be the D (5 bases). This CDR3 is 14 amino acids long. Germline assignment: CDR1 SSHAT and CDR2 FNYEAQ (reference sequence). CDR3 DNA sequence: TGTGCGATTCGAAGCCAGGGTTTTAATTCACCCCTCCACTTT. It yields the protein CAIRSQGFNSPLHF.

The chain recombines TRBV19 with TRBJ2-7, with a weak D call TRBD2 (6 bases). CDR3 size: 14 residues. Looked up from germline, CDR1 is LNHDA and CDR2 is SQIVND (reference sequence). V lost 5 bases and J 3 bases, leaving 14 bases between the germline ends. The CDR3 region has the DNA TGTGCCAGTAGTGTGGGGCAGGGAGGCTACGAGCAGTACTTC. This encodes CASSVGQGGYEQYF.

The chain is built from TRBV5-1 and TRBJ2-3, with 7 nucleotides matching TRBD1. Germline CDR1 is SGHRS and CDR2 is YFSETQ. V was pared by 0 bases and J by 5 bases, with 18 bases of the junction left unmatched. The CDR3 sequence is 19 residues long. The DNA of the CDR3 is TGCGCCAGCAGCTTGGGGAACCGACAGGGTATGGAAACCCAAGATACGCAGTATTTT. Its protein is CASSLGNRQGMETQDTQYF.

The rearrangement links TRBV5-1 to TRBJ1-1; tentative D call: TRBD1 (6 bases). The CDR3 covers 13 residues. From germline, CDR1 is SGHRS and CDR2 YFSETQ. V was trimmed by 4 bases and J by 7 bases, leaving 14 bases between them. The CDR3 spells CASSLPDSSEAFF. The CDR3 nucleotides are TGCGCCAGCAGCCTACCGGACAGTAGTGAAGCTTTCTTT.

V gene TRBV10-3 combines with J gene TRBJ2-1; tentatively, D is TRBD1 (6 bases). The germline V gene encodes CDR1 ENHRY and CDR2 SYGVKD. V was clipped by 5 bases and J by 10 bases, with 12 bases between them. This CDR3 region has 12 residues. CDR3 nucleotides: TGTGCCATCAGTCCAGGGGTACAAGAGCAGTTCTTC. The encoded protein is CAISPGVQEQFF.

The CDR3 is CASRPGQDTFRANEKLFF. Here the CDR3 DNA reads TGTGCCAGCAGGCCTGGACAGGATACTTTTCGCGCTAATGAAAAACTGTTTTTT. This chain links TRBV2 with TRBJ1-4; 7 bases map to TRBD1. V lost 6 bases and J lost 3; bases outside the gene matches: 16. The CDR3 consists of 18 residues. Germline CDR1 reads SNHLY; CDR2 reads FYNNEI.

The V gene is TRBV7-9, the J gene TRBJ1-4; 8 nucleotides align to TRBD1. With V trimmed by 4 bases and J by 4 bases, 14 bases remained unmatched. CDR1 and CDR2 (germline): SEHNR, FQNEAQ (reference sequence). There are 18 residues in the CDR3. The CDR3 spells CASSSPSGQGANNEKLFF. Written as DNA, the CDR3 is TGTGCCAGCAGCTCGCCGAGCGGACAGGGCGCAAATAATGAAAAACTGTTTTTT.

This rearrangement joins TRBV10-3 to TRBJ1-3; D may be TRBD1 (6 bases). There are 16 residues in the CDR3. V dropped 4 bases and J dropped 1 base, with 14 bases sitting between them. CDR1 ENHRY and CDR2 SYGVKD come from the germline V gene. CDR3 region: CAISGTAYNSGNTIYF. The CDR3 nucleotides read TGTGCCATCAGTGGGACAGCCTATAATTCTGGAAACACCATATATTTT.

V gene TRBV7-3 combines with J gene TRBJ1-6; 10 bases are a match to TRBD1. This CDR3 spans 15 amino acids. V was clipped by 2 bases and J by 14 bases; unmatched bases: 9. The germline gives CDR1 SGHTA, CDR2 FQGTGA. The CDR3 reads CASSLGGQGFGTLHF. The CDR3 DNA sequence: TGTGCCAGCAGCTTAGGGGGACAGGGGTTTGGGACCCTCCACTTT. Together with reference TRBV7-3 and TRBJ1-6, the CDR3 gives the full variable domain: GAGVSQTPSNKVTEKGKYVELRCDPISGHTALYWYRQSLGQGPEFLIYFQGTGAADDSGLPNDRFFAVRPEGSVSTLKIQRTERGDSAVYLCASSLGGQGFGTLHFGNGTRLTVT.

V is TRBV18 and J is TRBJ2-7; 8 nucleotides align to TRBD1. Losses at the gene ends were 3 bases for V and 5 bases for J; bases not matched to a gene: 9. Germline V gives CDR1 KGHSH, CDR2 LQKENI. This CDR3 spans 15 amino acids. The CDR3 protein is CASSPQRQGSDEQYF. In DNA, the CDR3 is TGTGCCAGCTCACCCCAGAGACAGGGGAGCGACGAGCAGTACTTC. Combining the CDR3 with reference TRBV18 and TRBJ2-7 gives the whole variable domain NAGVMQNPRHLVRRRGQEARLRCSPMKGHSHVYWYRQLPEEGLKFMVYLQKENIIDESGMPKERFSAEFPKEGPSILRIQQVVRGDSAAYFCASSPQRQGSDEQYFGPGTRLTVT.

The J gene is TRBJ2-7, the V gene TRBV15, with D possibly TRBD1 on 6 matching bases. V was cut by 1 base and J by 6 bases, with 10 bases left in between. Germline-derived CDR1 and CDR2 are LNHNV and YYDKDF (reference sequence). CDR3 length: 13 amino acids. This chain's CDR3 is CATSRVLRGEQYF. CDR3 nucleotide sequence: TGTGCCACCAGCAGAGTTCTCAGGGGCGAGCAGTACTTC.